These T cell receptor beta chains were read from a single sample in a study of blood T cell repertoires in COVID-19. Here immunoSEQ multiplex PCR was the method, and the copy in TCRdb shows in-frame clones only, minus some. The sample contains approximately 260,000 clones, about 80% of which appear only once. The specimen sequenced was PBMCs or T cells enriched from blood (not recorded which). Every receptor here comes from a middle-aged man who had recovered from COVID-19. CDR3s include the opening cysteine and the closing phenylalanine or tryptophan. A D gene is named only where the DNA matches it firmly.

v_call	d_call	j_call	cdr3_nt	cdr3_aa
TRBV4-1	-	TRBJ2-7	TGCGCCAGCAGCCAAGCGGGCAGGACATCCCGCTACGAGCAGTACTTC	CASSQAGRTSRYEQYF
TRBV20-1	TRBD2	TRBJ2-3	TGCAGTGCTAGTGGAATGGCTAGCGGGGCCACAGATACGCAGTATTTT	CSASGMASGATDTQYF
TRBV29-1	-	TRBJ2-7	TGCAGCGTGGTCCCCAGGGTAGGGTACGAGCAGTACTTC	CSVVPRVGYEQYF
TRBV10-3	-	TRBJ2-1	TGTGCCATCAGTGACCCCACGGGGAACTCCTACAATGAGCAGTTCTTC	CAISDPTGNSYNEQFF
TRBV9	-	TRBJ1-1	TGTGCCAGCAGCGTGACAGAAGGTACTGAAGCTTTCTTT	CASSVTEGTEAFF
TRBV6-5	-	TRBJ2-7	TGTGCCAGCAGGATGGCAGGGCTTCACGAGCAGTACTTC	CASRMAGLHEQYF
TRBV3-1/TRBV3-2	-	TRBJ1-2	TGTGCCAGCAGCCAAGACAGGTGGAGGAATGGCTACACCTTC	CASSQDRWRNGYTF
TRBV9	TRBD2	TRBJ2-7	TGTGCCAGCAGCGTCGCGGGGGGTATCACCTACGAGCAGTACTTC	CASSVAGGITYEQYF
TRBV20-1	TRBD2	TRBJ2-7	TGCAGTGCTAGTCGAGCGGGGAACTACGAGCAGTACTTC	CSASRAGNYEQYF
TRBV18	-	TRBJ1-5	TGTGCCAGCTCACCAACAGGGCCTAATCAGCCCCAGCATTTT	CASSPTGPNQPQHF
TRBV19	-	TRBJ1-5	TGTGCCAGTAGTTCGAACAGAAACAATCAGCCCCAGCATTTT	CASSSNRNNQPQHF
TRBV5-1	-	TRBJ2-5	TGCGCCAGCAGCATGGACAGACCGACGGAGACCCAGTACTTC	CASSMDRPTETQYF
TRBV29-1	-	TRBJ2-1	TGCAGCGTTCCACCCCAAGGGGGGGCGGGCAATGAGCAGTTCTTC	CSVPPQGGAGNEQFF